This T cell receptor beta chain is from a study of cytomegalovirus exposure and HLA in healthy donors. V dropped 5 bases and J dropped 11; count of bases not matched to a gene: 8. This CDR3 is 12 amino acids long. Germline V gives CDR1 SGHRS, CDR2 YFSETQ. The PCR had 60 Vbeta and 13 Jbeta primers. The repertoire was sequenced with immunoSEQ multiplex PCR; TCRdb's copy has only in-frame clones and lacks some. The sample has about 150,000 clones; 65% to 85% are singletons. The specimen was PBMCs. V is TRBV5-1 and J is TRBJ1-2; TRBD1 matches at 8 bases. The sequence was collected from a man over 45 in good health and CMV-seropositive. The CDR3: CASRPDREGYTF. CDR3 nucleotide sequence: TGCGCCAGCAGGCCGGACAGGGAGGGGTACACCTTC.